This section outlines one TCR beta chain sequence together with its context. The germline gives CDR1 SGHTA, CDR2 FQGNSA. V was pared by 1 base and J by 0 bases, with 7 bases between. The CDR3 sequence is 14 residues long. Random hexamers were used to reverse transcribe about 0.5 to 1 ug of RNA. TCRdb re-called the immunoSEQ multiplex PCR reads through MiXCR, storing one row per CDR3 protein. Of about 300,000 distinct CDR3 sequences listed, 75% to 90% are singletons. This record comes from a study of CD8 T cells in Susac syndrome. The sample taken for sequencing was CD8+ T cells from PBMCs. This clonotype was obtained from a human donor with multiple sclerosis. The chain links TRBV7-2 to TRBJ2-7; D uncertain. In nucleotides, the CDR3 is TGTGCCAGCAGCTTAGGTCGAGTCTCCTACGAGCAGTACTTC. Protein sequence: CASSLGRVSYEQYF.